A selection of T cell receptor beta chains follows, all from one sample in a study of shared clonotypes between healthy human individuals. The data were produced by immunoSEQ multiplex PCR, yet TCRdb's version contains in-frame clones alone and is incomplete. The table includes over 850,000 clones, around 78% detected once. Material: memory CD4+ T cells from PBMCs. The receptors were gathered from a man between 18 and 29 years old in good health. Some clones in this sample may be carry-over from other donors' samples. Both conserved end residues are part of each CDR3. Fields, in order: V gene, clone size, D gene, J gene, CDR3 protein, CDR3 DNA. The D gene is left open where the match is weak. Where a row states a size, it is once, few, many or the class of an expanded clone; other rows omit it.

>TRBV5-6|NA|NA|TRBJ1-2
CASSLAGRSYGYTF
TGTGCCAGCAGCTTGGCCGGTAGGAGCTATGGCTACACCTTC
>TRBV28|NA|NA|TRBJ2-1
CASSFERRPYNEQFF
TGTGCCAGCAGTTTCGAGCGGAGGCCCTACAATGAGCAGTTCTTC
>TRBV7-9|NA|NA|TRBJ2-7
CASSRHSYEQYF
TGTGCCAGCAGCCGACACTCCTACGAGCAGTACTTC
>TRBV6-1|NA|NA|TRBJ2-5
CASSELNLGGETQYF
TGTGCCAGCAGTGAATTAAATCTCGGGGGAGAGACCCAGTACTTC
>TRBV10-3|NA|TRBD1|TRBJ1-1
CAVSETDRGNTEAFF
TGTGCCGTCAGTGAAACCGACAGGGGGAACACTGAAGCTTTCTTT
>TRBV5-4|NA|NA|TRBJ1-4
CASSLGGVGEKLFF
TGTGCCAGCAGCTTGGGCGGGGTTGGTGAAAAACTGTTTTTT
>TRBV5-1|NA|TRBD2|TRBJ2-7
CASSLSGRSYEQYF
TGCGCCAGCAGCTTGAGCGGGAGGTCTTACGAGCAGTACTTC
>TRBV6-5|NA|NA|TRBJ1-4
CASSYSGTGNEKLFF
TGTGCCAGCAGTTACTCCGGGACGGGGAATGAAAAACTGTTTTTT
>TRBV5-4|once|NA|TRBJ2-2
CASSLGSGELFF
TGTGCCAGCAGCTTGGGGTCCGGGGAGCTGTTTTTT
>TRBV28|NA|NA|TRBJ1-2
CASSLDQTNYGYTF
TGTGCCAGCAGTTTAGACCAGACTAACTATGGCTACACCTTC
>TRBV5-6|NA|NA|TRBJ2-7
CASSLYYEQYF
TGTGCCAGCAGCTTGTATTACGAGCAGTACTTC
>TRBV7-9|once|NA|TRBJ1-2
CASSPRGLDDYTF
TGTGCCAGCAGCCCCCGGGGGTTAGATGACTACACCTTC
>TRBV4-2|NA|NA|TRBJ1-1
CASRTDTNTEAFF
TGTGCCAGCAGGACGGATACGAACACTGAAGCTTTCTTT
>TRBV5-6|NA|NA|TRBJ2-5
CASSLSSGTNQETQYF
TGTGCCAGCAGCTTGTCTTCCGGGACCAACCAAGAGACCCAGTACTTC
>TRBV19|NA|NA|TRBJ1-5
CASSGGEPQHF
TGTGCCAGTAGTGGGGGGGAGCCCCAGCATTTT
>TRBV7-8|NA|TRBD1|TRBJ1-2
CASSSRGRDHYGYTF
TGTGCCAGCAGCTCCAGGGGGCGCGACCACTATGGCTACACCTTC
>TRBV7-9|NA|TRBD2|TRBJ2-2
CASGGSGSNTGELFF
TGTGCCAGCGGGGGTAGCGGGTCGAACACCGGGGAGCTGTTTTTT
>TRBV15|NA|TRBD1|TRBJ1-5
CATSKGTASNQPQHF
TGTGCCACCAGCAAAGGGACAGCCTCCAATCAGCCCCAGCATTTT
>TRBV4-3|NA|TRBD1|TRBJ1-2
CASSQDHRGYYGYTF
TGCGCCAGCAGCCAAGATCACAGGGGGTACTATGGCTACACCTTC
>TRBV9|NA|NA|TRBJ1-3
CASSAVTGPGNTIYF
TGTGCCAGCAGCGCTGTAACCGGGCCGGGAAACACCATATATTTT
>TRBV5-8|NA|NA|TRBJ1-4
CASSPLGISGEKLFF
TGTGCCAGCAGCCCACTCGGGATATCGGGGGAAAAACTGTTTTTT
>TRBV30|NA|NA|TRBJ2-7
CAWSLANEQYF
TGTGCCTGGAGTTTGGCCAACGAGCAGTACTTC
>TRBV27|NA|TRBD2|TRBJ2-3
CASSLGFQAGASDTQYF
TGTGCCAGCAGTTTAGGGTTCCAAGCGGGAGCCTCAGATACGCAGTATTTT
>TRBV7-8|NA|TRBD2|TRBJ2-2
CASSSPWTSGTTNTGELFF
TGTGCCAGCAGCTCTCCTTGGACTAGCGGGACAACGAACACCGGGGAGCTGTTTTTT
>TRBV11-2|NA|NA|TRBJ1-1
CASSADGLDTEAFF
TGTGCCAGCAGCGCAGACGGGTTGGACACTGAAGCTTTCTTT
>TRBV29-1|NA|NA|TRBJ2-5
CSVDMDGARGTQYF
TGCAGCGTCGATATGGACGGAGCAAGAGGGACCCAGTACTTC
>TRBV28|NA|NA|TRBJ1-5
CASSPRPNTRTLNQPQHF
TGTGCCAGCAGTCCGCGACCCAATACACGGACACTCAATCAGCCCCAGCATTTT
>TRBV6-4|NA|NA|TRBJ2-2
CASSDSAAPNTGELFF
TGTGCCAGCAGTGACTCAGCGGCCCCGAACACCGGGGAGCTGTTTTTT